A selection of T cell receptor beta chains follows, all from one sample in a study of beta chain features in type 1 diabetes. Produced via immunoSEQ multiplex PCR; TCRdb's table is partial and in-frame only. The table shows 810,000 or so clones, with roughly a sixth occurring only once. Sequencing used naive CD4+ T cells from blood. Receptors were obtained from a woman between 18 and 30 years old in good health. CDR3s include the opening cysteine and the closing phenylalanine or tryptophan. The order of the fields is CDR3 protein, CDR3 DNA, clone size, J gene, V gene, D gene. D genes are given only for firm matches. A clone size is listed for some rows: how often the clone was seen (once, few, many), or a class if it is expanded.

cdr3_aa: CATSRGLRATDTQYF
cdr3_nt: TGTGCCACCAGCAGAGGGCTGAGGGCTACAGATACGCAGTATTTT
clone_size: -
j_call: TRBJ2-3
v_call: TRBV15
d_call: -

cdr3_aa: CASSSQPLDQPQHF
cdr3_nt: TGTGCCAGCAGCTCTCAACCCCTCGATCAGCCCCAGCATTTT
clone_size: few
j_call: TRBJ1-5
v_call: TRBV7-2
d_call: -

cdr3_aa: CASSSKGSGSYNEQFF
cdr3_nt: TGTGCCAGCAGCTCGAAGGGCAGCGGGAGTTACAATGAGCAGTTCTTC
clone_size: few
j_call: TRBJ2-1
v_call: TRBV4-2
d_call: TRBD2

cdr3_aa: CASSLPGQGEQYF
cdr3_nt: TGTGCCAGCAGCCTACCGGGACAGGGCGAGCAGTACTTC
clone_size: -
j_call: TRBJ2-7
v_call: TRBV5-4
d_call: TRBD1

cdr3_aa: CASRGDINQPQHF
cdr3_nt: TGTGCCAGCAGAGGGGACATTAACCAGCCCCAGCATTTT
clone_size: -
j_call: TRBJ1-5
v_call: TRBV6-1
d_call: -

cdr3_aa: CASSLGALAGFFDTGELFF
cdr3_nt: TGTGCCAGCAGTTTAGGGGCTCTAGCGGGTTTTTTCGACACCGGGGAGCTGTTTTTT
clone_size: -
j_call: TRBJ2-2
v_call: TRBV28
d_call: TRBD2

cdr3_aa: CASSLAGDTSTGTDTQYF
cdr3_nt: TGTGCCAGCAGCTTAGCAGGCGATACTAGCACCGGTACAGATACGCAGTATTTT
clone_size: -
j_call: TRBJ2-3
v_call: TRBV7-9
d_call: -

cdr3_aa: CASRPTTGPGQPQHF
cdr3_nt: TGTGCCAGCAGGCCAACTACAGGGCCGGGTCAGCCCCAGCATTTT
clone_size: few
j_call: TRBJ1-5
v_call: TRBV6-5
d_call: -

cdr3_aa: CASGGQGRETQYF
cdr3_nt: TGTGCCAGCGGGGGACAGGGACGGGAGACCCAGTACTTC
clone_size: -
j_call: TRBJ2-5
v_call: TRBV28
d_call: TRBD1

cdr3_aa: CASSLYSGQRSGNTIYF
cdr3_nt: TGTGCCAGCAGCTTATATAGCGGACAACGCTCTGGAAACACCATATATTTT
clone_size: few
j_call: TRBJ1-3
v_call: TRBV7-9
d_call: -

cdr3_aa: CASSLKNQETQYF
cdr3_nt: TGTGCCAGCAGCTTGAAAAACCAAGAGACCCAGTACTTC
clone_size: -
j_call: TRBJ2-5
v_call: TRBV5-4
d_call: -

cdr3_aa: CASGGQSSYNEQFF
cdr3_nt: TGTGCCAGCGGTGGACAGAGCTCCTACAATGAGCAGTTCTTC
clone_size: few
j_call: TRBJ2-1
v_call: TRBV6-4
d_call: -

cdr3_aa: CASSLAWPANYGYTF
cdr3_nt: TGTGCCAGCAGCTTAGCTTGGCCGGCTAACTATGGCTACACCTTC
clone_size: few
j_call: TRBJ1-2
v_call: TRBV7-9
d_call: -

cdr3_aa: CASSLLNTEAFF
cdr3_nt: TGTGCCAGCAGCCTACTGAACACTGAAGCTTTCTTT
clone_size: once
j_call: TRBJ1-1
v_call: TRBV6-6
d_call: -

cdr3_aa: CATSRDGRGVYGYTF
cdr3_nt: TGTGCCACCAGCCGCGATGGACGGGGAGTCTATGGCTACACCTTC
clone_size: few
j_call: TRBJ1-2
v_call: TRBV15
d_call: -

cdr3_aa: CASSLGVYEQFF
cdr3_nt: TGTGCCAGCAGCTTAGGTGTATATGAGCAGTTCTTC
clone_size: few
j_call: TRBJ2-1
v_call: TRBV7-8
d_call: -

cdr3_aa: CASSYSSAKNYGYTF
cdr3_nt: TGTGCCAGCAGTTACTCGTCAGCAAAGAACTATGGCTACACCTTC
clone_size: -
j_call: TRBJ1-2
v_call: TRBV6-5
d_call: -

cdr3_aa: CASSLVQVTDTQYF
cdr3_nt: TGTGCCAGCAGCTTGGTCCAGGTCACAGATACGCAGTATTTT
clone_size: -
j_call: TRBJ2-3
v_call: TRBV5-8
d_call: -

cdr3_aa: CASSDRGTYEQYF
cdr3_nt: TGTGCCAGCTCAGACAGGGGTACCTACGAGCAGTACTTC
clone_size: few
j_call: TRBJ2-7
v_call: TRBV18
d_call: TRBD1

cdr3_aa: CASSPPSKSSWGYTF
cdr3_nt: TGTGCCAGCAGCCCCCCCTCTAAATCTTCATGGGGCTACACCTTC
clone_size: few
j_call: TRBJ1-2
v_call: TRBV7-6
d_call: -

cdr3_aa: CASSRDQETQYF
cdr3_nt: TGTGCCAGCAGTCGTGATCAAGAGACCCAGTACTTC
clone_size: few
j_call: TRBJ2-5
v_call: TRBV27
d_call: -

cdr3_aa: CSVPEQGAVIGELFF
cdr3_nt: TGCAGCGTCCCGGAACAGGGGGCAGTTATCGGGGAGCTGTTTTTT
clone_size: -
j_call: TRBJ2-2
v_call: TRBV29-1
d_call: TRBD1

cdr3_aa: CATRSSNGETQYF
cdr3_nt: TGTGCCACCAGGAGTAGCAACGGGGAGACCCAGTACTTC
clone_size: -
j_call: TRBJ2-5
v_call: TRBV15
d_call: -

cdr3_aa: CASIPLAGGIYNEQFF
cdr3_nt: TGTGCCAGCATCCCACTAGCGGGAGGCATTTACAATGAGCAGTTCTTC
clone_size: -
j_call: TRBJ2-1
v_call: TRBV11-2
d_call: TRBD2

cdr3_aa: CASSSLQDNNEQFF
cdr3_nt: TGTGCCAGCAGTTCCTTACAGGATAACAATGAGCAGTTCTTC
clone_size: -
j_call: TRBJ2-1
v_call: TRBV6-5
d_call: -

cdr3_aa: CASSLVRVKVNEQFF
cdr3_nt: TGTGCCAGCAGCTTGGTCAGGGTGAAGGTCAATGAGCAGTTCTTC
clone_size: -
j_call: TRBJ2-1
v_call: TRBV5-4
d_call: -

cdr3_aa: CASSLADRQETQYF
cdr3_nt: TGCGCCAGCAGCCTGGCGGACAGACAAGAGACCCAGTACTTC
clone_size: few
j_call: TRBJ2-5
v_call: TRBV5-1
d_call: -

cdr3_aa: CASSELAFYEQYF
cdr3_nt: TGTGCCAGCAGTGAGCTAGCGTTCTACGAGCAGTACTTC
clone_size: -
j_call: TRBJ2-7
v_call: TRBV2
d_call: -

cdr3_aa: CASSSYTHQPQHF
cdr3_nt: TGTGCCAGCAGTTCCTACACGCATCAGCCCCAGCATTTT
clone_size: -
j_call: TRBJ1-5
v_call: TRBV27
d_call: -

cdr3_aa: CASGLVLGKGTGELFF
cdr3_nt: TGTGCTAGTGGTTTGGTACTGGGTAAAGGGACCGGGGAGCTGTTTTTT
clone_size: -
j_call: TRBJ2-2
v_call: TRBV12-5
d_call: -

cdr3_aa: CASSVRSREGEQFF
cdr3_nt: TGTGCCAGCAGCGTCCGGAGCCGGGAAGGTGAGCAGTTCTTC
clone_size: -
j_call: TRBJ2-1
v_call: TRBV9
d_call: -